These 7 T cell receptor beta chains came from one sample sequenced in a study of Graves' ophthalmopathy and Graves' hyperthyroidism. As the template, RNA transcripts were used to amplify TCR beta CDR3 regions. Second-round multiplex PCR came after first-round RT-PCR with HTBI primers. TCRdb itself ran the multiplex PCR reads through MiXCR, one entry per CDR3 protein. The repertoire includes 400,000 to 450,000 distinct CDR3 sequences, more than 20% of them detected once, and roughly 3% sits in the top ten. What was sequenced was peripheral blood. The receptor set was obtained from a woman aged 18 to 35 with stable Graves' hyperthyroidism.

This clonotype was recorded many times. This sequence joins TRBV4-3 and TRBJ2-2; D is perhaps TRBD2 (5 bases). There are 15 residues in the CDR3. The germline V gene encodes CDR1 LGHNA and CDR2 YSLEER. V lost 0 bases and J lost 13, with 18 bases in between. The CDR3 is CASSQDPERHGGLFF. CDR3 sequence (DNA): TGCGCCAGCAGCCAAGATCCGGAACGGCACGGAGGGCTGTTTTTT.

V usage is TRBV6-1 and J usage is TRBJ2-2; no clear D gene. V dropped 2 bases and J dropped 5 bases, with 9 bases sitting between them. Germline V gene data show CDR1 as MNHNS and CDR2 as SASEGT. This CDR3 has 14 amino acids. CDR3 protein: CASSETGETGELFF. The CDR3, as DNA: TGTGCCAGCAGTGAAACGGGCGAGACCGGGGAGCTGTTTTTT.

Concerning this clonotype itself: One end of the junction does not line up with germline, which may come from a read error. The J gene is TRBJ1-1, the V gene TRBV14; TRBD1 might be the D (5 bases). The CDR3 totals 13 residues. Germline V gene lookup returns CDR1 SGHDN and CDR2 FVKESK. CDR3 nucleotide sequence: TGTGCCAGCAGCCTCGCCGAGGACACTGAAGCTTGCTTT. Translated, it gives CASSLAEDTEACF.

The V and J genes are TRBV20-1 and TRBJ1-2, with 7 bases identical to TRBD1. The CDR3 consists of 14 residues. Trimming at V came to 2 bases and at J to 4 bases, leaving 7 bases not matched to a gene. Germline loops: CDR1 DFQATT, CDR2 SNEGSKA (reference sequence). In nucleotides, the CDR3 is TGCAGTGCTAGAAGTTCCAGGGGGTCCTATGGCTACACCTTC. Translated, it gives CSARSSRGSYGYTF.

The chain carries TRBV28 and TRBJ2-7; 9 positions match TRBD1. This CDR3 has 15 residues. The germline V gene encodes CDR1 MDHEN and CDR2 SYDVKM. The V and J ends lost 6 bases and 3 bases, in that order; junction bases with no gene match: 9. The CDR3 loop reads CASSPRGTGIYEQYF. The DNA for the CDR3 is TGTGCCAGCAGCCCCAGGGGGACAGGGATCTACGAGCAGTACTTC.

This clonotype appeared many times. The CDR3 spells CASSLSLVGVEDTQYF. CDR3 sequence (DNA): TGTGCCAGCAGTTTATCGTTGGTGGGTGTCGAAGATACGCAGTATTTT. This sequence joins TRBV27 and TRBJ2-3; D remains unclear. In germline, CDR1 is MNHEY, CDR2 SMNVEV (reference sequence). V gave up 0 bases and J gave up 5 bases, with 15 bases separating them. This CDR3 has 16 residues.

This clonotype was observed many times. V and J are TRBV11-2 and TRBJ2-7, with 8 bases identical to TRBD2. The CDR3 runs 18 residues. J was trimmed by 2 bases and V by 4 bases; bases with no gene match: 16. Per germline, CDR1 SGHAT and CDR2 FQNNGV. CDR3 bases: TGTGCCAGCAGCTCGATATCTGCCAGGACTAGCCTAACCTACGAGCAGTACTTC. It yields the protein CASSSISARTSLTYEQYF.